These 32 T cell receptor beta chains came from one sample sequenced in a study of blood T cell repertoires in COVID-19. The protocol was immunoSEQ multiplex PCR, while the TCRdb copy is restricted to in-frame clones and leaves out a portion. The sample shows approximately 210,000 clones, about four fifths of them seen only once. The material sequenced was peripheral blood. Receptors were obtained from a woman older than 75 with COVID-19, enrolled during active disease.

The chain uses TRBV18 and TRBJ1-5, with a possible D match to TRBD1 (5 bases). The V and J ends lost 6 bases and 6 bases respectively, with 12 bases between them. CDR1 is KGHSH, CDR2 LQKENI, per germline. The CDR3 is made up of 13 amino acids. The CDR3 nucleotides read TGTGCCAGCTCCTCCCTCGGGGGTCAGCCCCAGCATTTT. Translation gives CASSSLGGQPQHF.

The chain has TRBV5-6 and TRBJ1-1; 9 positions agree with TRBD1. Germline V gene sequence: CDR1 SGHDT, CDR2 YYEEEE. The CDR3 is made up of 14 amino acids. V shed 3 bases and J 0 bases; nucleotides not matched to a gene: 0. CDR3 nucleotides: TGTGCCAGCAGCTACAGGGGGCTGAACACTGAAGCTTTCTTT. Amino acid sequence: CASSYRGLNTEAFF.

CDR3 sequence: CASSPRTGLSGANVLTF. CDR3 nucleotides: TGTGCCAGCAGTCCACGTACAGGCCTCTCTGGGGCCAACGTCCTGACTTTC. The rearrangement links TRBV28 to TRBJ2-6; D possibly corresponds to TRBD1 (5 bases). CDR3 length equals 17 residues. Trimming took 5 bases from V and 0 from J, leaving 14 bases between them. The germline CDR1 and CDR2 sequences are MDHEN and SYDVKM.

The sample holds one count of this clone. The gene calls are TRBV2 and TRBJ1-4; TRBD1 is a possible D gene (5 bases). Trimming took off 4 bases at V and 4 bases at J, with 13 bases between the two ends. The CDR3 consists of 15 residues. Per germline, CDR1 SNHLY and CDR2 FYNNEI. The CDR3 DNA follows: TGTGCCAGCAGTGGTGACAGCGCGTTTAATGAAAAACTGTTTTTT. This codes for CASSGDSAFNEKLFF.

This sequence joins TRBV5-1 and TRBJ1-2; D unclear. Germline lookup yields CDR1 SGHRS and CDR2 YFSETQ. The CDR3 length is 15 residues. V gave up 1 base and J gave up 7 bases, with 17 bases separating them. The CDR3 protein is CASSLRGGRDGGYTF. In DNA, the CDR3 is TGCGCCAGCAGCTTGAGAGGTGGGCGGGATGGTGGCTACACCTTC.

The chain has TRBV6-5 and TRBJ1-5, with a tentative D call TRBD1 (6 bases). CDR1 and CDR2 from the germline V gene are MNHEY and SVGAGI. Trimming removed 7 bases from V and 5 bases from J, with 15 bases in between. The CDR3 contains 14 residues. CDR3 nucleotides: TGTGCCAGCAAGTACCGGGACAACGATCAGCCCCAGCATTTT. Amino acids: CASKYRDNDQPQHF.

This clone turned up a few times. V and J are TRBV28 and TRBJ2-2; D is possibly TRBD1 (7 bases). Trimming stripped 6 bases from V and 1 base from J, with 24 bases between. Germline V gene sequence: CDR1 MDHEN, CDR2 SYDVKM. The CDR3 runs to 19 residues. CDR3 DNA: TGTGCCAGCAGCACGAATTACAGACGACAGGGACTGAACACCGGGGAGCTGTTTTTT. Translated, it gives CASSTNYRRQGLNTGELFF. The full variable domain, with the rest looked up from reference TRBV28 and TRBJ2-2, is DVKVTQSSRYLVKRTGEKVFLECVQDMDHENMFWYRQDPGLGLRLIYFSYDVKMKEKGDIPEGYSVSREKKERFSLILESASTNQTSMYLCASSTNYRRQGLNTGELFFGEGSRLTVL.

This CDR3 reads CASRPWGGGANEQFF. In DNA, the CDR3 is TGTGCCAGCCGCCCCTGGGGGGGTGGGGCCAATGAGCAGTTCTTC. This chain connects TRBV27 to TRBJ2-1; 7 nucleotides align to TRBD2. The germline V gene has CDR1 MNHEY and CDR2 SMNVEV (reference sequence). V trimming: 8 bases; J trimming: 6 bases; junction bases outside the gene matches: 13. The CDR3 contains 15 residues.

The chain uses TRBV27 and TRBJ2-2; 7 nucleotides agree with TRBD1. The V segment lost 10 bases and the J segment 0 bases; nucleotides outside the gene matches: 8. Per germline, CDR1 MNHEY and CDR2 SMNVEV (reference sequence). The CDR3 extends over 15 amino acids. In DNA form, the CDR3 reads TGTGCCACCAGACGGGACAGCACGAACACCGGGGAGCTGTTTTTT. This gives the protein CATRRDSTNTGELFF.

The chain recombines TRBV29-1 with TRBJ1-1; D is possibly TRBD1 (6 bases). CDR3 size: 13 residues. The V end lost 4 bases, the J end lost 1 base, and 10 bases lay between the germline ends. From germline, CDR1 is SQVTM and CDR2 ANQGSEA. In DNA form, the CDR3 reads TGCAGCGTTGGGGGGCCCTCGAACACTGAAGCTTTCTTT. It yields the protein CSVGGPSNTEAFF.

J is TRBJ2-1 and V is TRBV5-5, with 14 bases identical to TRBD2. The CDR3 is made up of 17 amino acids. Unmatched junction bases numbered 6, after V lost 1 base and J lost 6 bases. The germline CDR1 and CDR2 sequences are SGHKS and YYEKEE (reference sequence). The CDR3 DNA reads TGTGCCAGCAGCTTGCTCGTGGGGACTAGCGGGGGCAATGAGCAGTTCTTC. It is translated as CASSLLVGTSGGNEQFF.

This rearrangement joins TRBV5-1 to TRBJ2-1; D ambiguous. The V and J ends lost 7 bases and 0 bases respectively, with 2 bases between them. Germline CDR1 and CDR2: SGHRS and YFSETQ. The CDR3 runs to 11 residues. CDR3 residues: CASRSYNEQFF. Written as DNA, the CDR3 is TGCGCCAGCCGCTCCTACAATGAGCAGTTCTTC.

The chain joins TRBV6-5 to TRBJ2-5; 7 bases match TRBD2. Trimming took 7 bases from V and 6 from J; bases not matched to a gene: 5. The germline V gene encodes CDR1 MNHEY and CDR2 SVGAGI. This CDR3 has 12 amino acids. The CDR3 sequence is CASNGGGKTQYF. The CDR3 nucleotides are TGTGCCAGCAATGGGGGGGGAAAGACCCAGTACTTC.

This chain connects TRBV18 to TRBJ1-1; TRBD1 agrees at 7 bases. V gave up 2 bases and J gave up 7 bases; unmatched junction bases: 7. The CDR3 extends over 14 amino acids. The germline V gene encodes CDR1 KGHSH and CDR2 LQKENI. CDR3 nucleotides: TGTGCCAGCTCACCATTTGACAGGGTTAGTGAAGCTTTCTTT. This sequence encodes CASSPFDRVSEAFF.

V is TRBV6-5 and J is TRBJ1-2, with TRBD1 matching over 8 bases. Germline V gives CDR1 MNHEY, CDR2 SVGAGI. CDR3 length: 15 residues. Germline trimming cut 5 bases from V and 9 bases from J; bases unmatched to any gene: 14. The CDR3 DNA reads TGTGCCAGCAGTACCAGTCGACAGGGGCTAGCCCGCTACACCTTC. Protein: CASSTSRQGLARYTF.

The gene calls are TRBV5-1 and TRBJ2-7, with 7 bases lining up with TRBD2. The CDR3 covers 15 residues. V dropped 4 bases and J dropped 2; count of bases not matched to a gene: 9. Per the germline V gene, CDR1 is SGHRS and CDR2 is YFSETQ. CDR3 sequence (DNA): TGCGCCAGCAGCATGACCCGGGAGGCTCCCTACGAGCAGTACTTC. Translating it yields CASSMTREAPYEQYF.

This clone was observed a few times. CDR3 region: CATSDLTGTANTGELFF. DNA for the CDR3: TGTGCCACCAGTGACCTAACCGGGACAGCGAACACCGGGGAGCTGTTTTTT. The chain carries TRBV24-1 and TRBJ2-2; TRBD1 agrees at 7 bases. J lost 0 bases, V lost 4 bases, and 7 bases had no gene match. This CDR3 comprises 17 residues. CDR1 KGHDR and CDR2 SFDVKD come from the germline V gene.

This clone has a single count. The chain links TRBV5-1 to TRBJ1-4; D may be TRBD1 (5 bases). The CDR3 is 15 amino acids. In germline, CDR1 is SGHRS, CDR2 YFSETQ. V was shortened by 4 bases and J by 12 bases, with 22 bases between the two germline ends. This CDR3 is CASSAAWGEPQQLFF. The CDR3 DNA is TGCGCCAGCAGCGCCGCCTGGGGGGAGCCCCAGCAACTGTTTTTT.

This chain uses TRBV6-5 with TRBJ1-2; tentatively, D is TRBD1 (6 bases). From germline, CDR1 is MNHEY and CDR2 SVGAGI. The CDR3 loop spans 14 amino acids. Between the trimmed V and J ends, which lost 6 bases and 3 bases, there was a span of 14 bases. The CDR3 sequence: CASRAGRGDYGYTF. The CDR3 bases are TGTGCCAGCAGGGCGGGCAGGGGTGACTATGGCTACACCTTC.

The chain recombines TRBV3-1 (or the pseudogene TRBV3-2) with TRBJ2-7; the D gene is possibly TRBD2 (5 bases). CDR1 is LGHDT and CDR2 is YNNKEL in the germline V gene (reference sequence). Deletions cut 1 base from V and 2 bases from J, with 12 bases between. This CDR3 is built from 15 residues. The CDR3 loop reads CASSQGGLRAYEQYF. CDR3 coding DNA: TGTGCCAGCAGCCAAGGAGGACTTCGGGCCTACGAGCAGTACTTC.

The count of this clone is one. This chain connects TRBV14 to TRBJ1-2; 9 positions match TRBD1. After removal of 2 bases from V and 11 bases from J, the junction contained 9 bases not matched to a gene. CDR3 length: 14 amino acids. Germline CDR1 reads SGHDN; CDR2 reads FVKESK. The CDR3 DNA reads as TGTGCCAGCAGCCAACTACCGGGACAGGGAGTTTACACCTTC. Its protein product is CASSQLPGQGVYTF.

The rearrangement uses TRBV20-1 and TRBJ1-2; no clear D gene. There are 12 residues in the CDR3. In germline, CDR1 is DFQATT, CDR2 SNEGSKA (reference sequence). V lost 3 bases and J 3 bases, leaving 8 bases between the germline ends. The CDR3 loop is CSASISDYGYTF. In DNA form, the CDR3 reads TGCAGTGCTAGTATATCGGACTATGGCTACACCTTC.

The chain joins TRBV15 to TRBJ1-3; TRBD1 is a possible D gene (6 bases). The length of the CDR3 is 16 residues. Trimming left V 5 bases short and J 4 bases short, with 18 bases between. Per the germline V gene, CDR1 is LNHNV and CDR2 is YYDKDF (reference sequence). This CDR3 reads CATSARTQGPGNTIYF. The DNA of the CDR3 is TGTGCCACCAGCGCACGCACACAGGGTCCCGGAAACACCATATATTTT. Together with reference TRBV15 and TRBJ1-3, the CDR3 gives the full variable domain: DAMVIQNPRYQVTQFGKPVTLSCSQTLNHNVMYWYQQKSSQAPKLLFHYYDKDFNNEADTPDNFQSRRPNTSFCFLDIRSPGLGDTAMYLCATSARTQGPGNTIYFGEGSWLTVV.

The chain uses TRBV6-5 and TRBJ2-2; TRBD1 might be the D (5 bases). V shed 6 bases and J shed 0 bases, with 11 bases lying between them. Germline assignment: CDR1 MNHEY and CDR2 SVGAGI. The CDR3 runs to 15 residues. CDR3 DNA sequence: TGTGCCAGCAGGCAGGGCAACGCGAACACCGGGGAGCTGTTTTTT. Amino acid sequence: CASRQGNANTGELFF.

The chain employs TRBV5-1 and TRBJ2-1; D is uncertain. V was trimmed by 0 bases and J by 7 bases, leaving 8 bases between them. CDR1 and CDR2 (germline): SGHRS, YFSETQ. CDR3 length equals 13 residues. The CDR3 nucleotides are TGCGCCAGCAGCTTGGCTAGTTTGAATGAGCAGTTCTTC. Amino acids: CASSLASLNEQFF.

The V gene is TRBV29-1, the J gene TRBJ2-3; the D gene is possibly TRBD2 (5 bases). The CDR3 has 10 amino acids. CDR1 and CDR2 (germline): SQVTM, ANQGSEA. The CDR3 spells CIGVGDTQYF. CDR3 bases: TGCATCGGGGTTGGAGATACGCAGTATTTT.

This chain joins TRBV7-8 and TRBJ1-2; 7 bases line up with TRBD1. From germline, CDR1 is SGHVS and CDR2 FQNEAQ. The CDR3 loop spans 11 amino acids. V lost 5 bases and J lost 10; bases outside the gene matches: 4. The CDR3 protein is CASSTGQAYTF. The CDR3 DNA reads TGTGCCAGCAGCACCGGACAGGCCTACACCTTC. Variable domain in full (rest from reference TRBV7-8 and TRBJ1-2): GAGVSQSPRYKVAKRGQDVALRCDPISGHVSLFWYQQALGQGPEFLTYFQNEAQLDKSGLPSDRFFAERPEGSVSTLKIQRTQQEDSAVYLCASSTGQAYTFGSGTRLTVV.

This rearrangement joins TRBV25-1 to TRBJ2-7; TRBD1 agrees at 8 bases. The trim removed 6 bases at V and 4 bases at J, leaving 8 bases unmatched. Germline CDR1 reads MGHDK; CDR2 reads SYGVNS. The CDR3 has 14 residues. CDR3 sequence reads: CASSPQGAMYEQYF. The CDR3 nucleotides read TGTGCCAGCAGCCCGCAGGGGGCTATGTACGAGCAGTACTTC.

This rearrangement joins TRBV6-2 or TRBV6-3 to TRBJ2-7, with a weak D call TRBD1 (5 bases). CDR1 and CDR2 from the germline V gene are MNHEY and SVGEGT. The V gene lost 5 bases and the J gene lost 3 bases, with 11 bases spanning the gap. CDR3 size: 13 residues. CDR3: CASSQGAIYEQYF. The CDR3 region has the DNA TGTGCCAGCAGTCAAGGGGCCATCTACGAGCAGTACTTC.

This clone appeared once. The chain couples TRBV7-2 to TRBJ2-1; 10 nucleotides line up with TRBD2. V dropped 5 bases and J dropped 5; count of bases not matched to a gene: 6. This CDR3 comprises 15 residues. Germline-derived CDR1 and CDR2 are SGHTA and FQGNSA. The CDR3 region has the DNA TGTGCCAGCAGCGCTACTAGCGGGACTAACAATGAGCAGTTCTTC. It yields the protein CASSATSGTNNEQFF.

The chain links TRBV5-4 to TRBJ1-1; maybe TRBD1 (5 bases). Looked up from germline, CDR1 is SGHNT and CDR2 is YYREEE (reference sequence). This CDR3 is built from 14 residues. V was clipped by 4 bases and J by 6 bases, with 16 bases between them. The chain's CDR3 is CASSRAGGYAEAFF. CDR3 DNA: TGTGCCAGCAGCCGTGCGGGGGGTTACGCTGAAGCTTTCTTT.

This chain's CDR3 is CASSIATQRWRAFF. The CDR3 DNA reads as TGTGCCAGTAGTATTGCGACACAAAGATGGAGGGCTTTCTTT. This rearrangement joins TRBV19 to TRBJ1-1; the D is unclear. CDR3 length equals 14 residues. Germline-derived CDR1 and CDR2 are LNHDA and SQIVND (reference sequence). V lost 3 bases, J lost 11 bases, and 19 bases lay in between. The whole variable domain, filled in from reference TRBV19 and TRBJ1-1, reads DGGITQSPKYLFRKEGQNVTLSCEQNLNHDAMYWYRQDPGQGLRLIYYSQIVNDFQKGDIAEGYSVSREKKESFPLTVTSAQKNPTAFYLCASSIATQRWRAFFGQGTRLTVV.